One and the same sample provided the 20 T cell receptor beta chains below, sequenced in a study of blood T cell repertoires in COVID-19. TCRdb's table, derived via immunoSEQ multiplex PCR, lists solely in-frame clones and lacks some. The sample holds about 87,000 clones, over 80% seen once. Sequencing was done on a sample of peripheral blood. These receptors came from a woman in her 70s with acute or convalescent COVID-19.

The chain recombines TRBV10-2 with TRBJ2-2; 7 positions agree with TRBD2. The V gene end was trimmed by 6 bases and the J gene end by 6 bases; junction bases not matched to a gene: 4. Looked up from germline, CDR1 is WSHSY and CDR2 is SAAADI. This CDR3 comprises 13 residues. The CDR3 bases are TGCGCCAGCAGGCGGGGGTGGTCCGGGGAGCTGTTTTTT. As protein: CASRRGWSGELFF.

This chain joins TRBV10-3 and TRBJ1-2; 8 positions agree with TRBD1. Germline V CDR1 and CDR2: ENHRY, SYGVKD. The CDR3 runs to 12 residues. Trimming removed 3 bases from V and 8 bases from J; junction bases left unmatched: 2. CDR3: CAISEQGEGYTF. For the CDR3, the DNA is TGTGCCATCAGTGAACAGGGGGAGGGCTACACCTTC.

The rearrangement joins TRBV6-1 to TRBJ1-5; 8 bases agree with TRBD1. Germline CDR1 MNHNS, CDR2 SASEGT. This CDR3 contains 16 residues. After removal of 4 bases from V and 1 base from J, the junction contained 6 bases not matched to a gene. Here the CDR3 DNA reads TGTGCCAGCAGTGGGCCTGGGACAGGCAGCAATCAGCCCCAGCATTTT. It specifies CASSGPGTGSNQPQHF.

This chain connects TRBV7-2 to TRBJ1-1, with D hard to call. Germline lookup yields CDR1 SGHTA and CDR2 FQGNSA. V gave up 0 bases and J gave up 8 bases, with 10 bases separating them. The CDR3 consists of 13 residues. Here the CDR3 DNA reads TGTGCCAGCAGCTTAGCTGCGGGTATAGAAGCTTTCTTT. Protein product: CASSLAAGIEAFF. The full variable domain, rest sourced from reference TRBV7-2 and TRBJ1-1, is GAGVSQSPSNKVTEKGKDVELRCDPISGHTALYWYRQSLGQGLEFLIYFQGNSAPDKSGLPSDRFSAERTGGSVSTLTIQRTQQEDSAVYLCASSLAAGIEAFFGQGTRLTVV.

V is TRBV18 and J is TRBJ1-1, with D perhaps TRBD1 (6 bases). The V gene lost 3 bases and the J gene lost 5 bases, with 13 bases spanning the gap. This CDR3 has 14 residues. Looked up from germline, CDR1 is KGHSH and CDR2 is LQKENI. Here the CDR3 reads CASSPNRDTTEAFF. The CDR3 nucleotides read TGTGCCAGCTCACCGAATAGGGACACAACTGAAGCTTTCTTT.

The rearrangement links TRBV13 to TRBJ2-3; D perhaps matches TRBD2 (5 bases). Trimming left V 2 bases short and J 1 base short, with 19 bases between. This CDR3 has 18 residues. Germline-derived CDR1 and CDR2 are PRHDT and FYEKMQ (reference sequence). This chain's CDR3 is CASSLRGFKSSRTDTQYF. The CDR3 DNA sequence: TGTGCCAGCAGCTTACGCGGGTTCAAGTCGTCTCGCACAGATACGCAGTATTTT.

The V call is TRBV6-5, the J call TRBJ1-6, with a tentative D call TRBD1 (5 bases). Germline V lookup: CDR1 MNHEY, CDR2 SVGAGI. The V gene lost 9 bases and the J gene lost 9 bases, with 18 bases spanning the gap. There are 14 residues in the CDR3. CDR3 sequence (DNA): TGTGCCAGTTCGATCGGGGGGGTAAGTTCACCCCTCCACTTT. Protein product: CASSIGGVSSPLHF.

The chain couples TRBV19 to TRBJ1-1, with D maybe TRBD1 (6 bases). The CDR3 spans 15 residues. Trimming shortened V by 5 bases and J by 1 base, and 14 bases separated the two germline ends. Germline values: CDR1 LNHDA, CDR2 SQIVND (reference sequence). Written as DNA, the CDR3 is TGTGCCAGTAGTGTAACAGGGTTGGCGAACACTGAAGCTTTCTTT. Translating gives CASSVTGLANTEAFF.

The rearrangement joins TRBV5-6 to TRBJ2-5; TRBD1 matches at 10 bases. V trimming: 4 bases; J trimming: 4 bases; junction bases outside the gene matches: 4. Germline V CDR1 and CDR2: SGHDT, YYEEEE. This CDR3 has 14 amino acids. The CDR3 region has the DNA TGTGCCAGCAGCACGGGACAGGGGCTAGAGACCCAGTACTTC. Encoded protein: CASSTGQGLETQYF.

The chain has TRBV10-2 and TRBJ2-1; tentative D call: TRBD1 (5 bases). The CDR3 loop spans 14 amino acids. Trimming cost V 7 bases and J 8 bases, with 18 bases left between them. Germline loops: CDR1 WSHSY, CDR2 SAAADI. The CDR3 here is CASKPITGHHEQFF. CDR3 nucleotide sequence: TGCGCCAGCAAACCCATTACAGGTCACCATGAGCAGTTCTTC.

This chain uses TRBV5-1 with TRBJ1-1; maybe TRBD1 (6 bases). The CDR3 extends over 16 amino acids. Trimming shortened V by 4 bases and J by 1 base, and 17 bases separated the two germline ends. Looked up from germline, CDR1 is SGHRS and CDR2 is YFSETQ. CDR3: CASSNQVQGQNTEAFF. CDR3 DNA: TGCGCCAGCAGCAACCAAGTCCAGGGACAGAACACTGAAGCTTTCTTT.

The rearrangement links TRBV3-1 (or the pseudogene TRBV3-2) to TRBJ2-1; D is possibly TRBD2 (5 bases). The germline V gene has CDR1 LGHDT and CDR2 YNNKEL (reference sequence). The CDR3 has 13 amino acids. V was pared by 4 bases and J by 9 bases, with 13 bases between. CDR3 nucleotides: TGTGCCAGCAGCCGTTCTAAAGGGAGTGAGCAGTTCTTC. Its protein is CASSRSKGSEQFF.

The chain has TRBV19 and TRBJ1-1; 7 bases map to TRBD1. The CDR3 is 16 amino acids. The germline V gene has CDR1 LNHDA and CDR2 SQIVND (reference sequence). With 1 base clipped from V and 7 bases from J, the junction kept 12 bases outside the gene matches. The CDR3 is CASSIVGTARGFEAFF. CDR3 DNA: TGTGCCAGTAGTATAGTCGGGACAGCCCGAGGGTTTGAAGCTTTCTTT.

The chain employs TRBV20-1 and TRBJ1-1; 8 positions agree with TRBD1. This CDR3 spans 15 amino acids. Per the germline V gene, CDR1 is DFQATT and CDR2 is SNEGSKA (reference sequence). The V and J ends lost 3 bases and 1 base, in that order; junction bases with no gene match: 7. In nucleotides, the CDR3 is TGCAGTGCTAGTCACCCAGGGGGCGCGAACACTGAAGCTTTCTTT. This codes for CSASHPGGANTEAFF.

CDR3 protein: CSVKLTGYTF. In DNA form, the CDR3 reads TGCAGTGTTAAGCTTACTGGCTACACCTTC. The chain couples TRBV20-1 to TRBJ1-2; D is ambiguous. V lost 7 bases, J lost 7 bases, and 10 bases lay in between. CDR3 length: 10 amino acids. From germline, CDR1 is DFQATT and CDR2 SNEGSKA (reference sequence).

J is TRBJ2-5 and V is TRBV11-1, with D perhaps TRBD1 (5 bases). The CDR3 is 16 amino acids. Trimming removed 1 base from V and 2 bases from J, with 14 bases in between. Germline CDR1 SGHAT, CDR2 FQDESV (reference sequence). DNA of the CDR3: TGTGCCAGCAGCTTAGGTTCAGGGCGATATCAAGAGACCCAGTACTTC. It yields the protein CASSLGSGRYQETQYF.

This clone turned up a few times. The rearrangement joins TRBV3-1 (or the pseudogene TRBV3-2) to TRBJ1-6; the match to TRBD1 covers 10 bases. Unmatched junction bases numbered 6, after V lost 4 bases and J lost 9 bases. The CDR3 loop spans 15 amino acids. The germline V gene encodes CDR1 LGHDT and CDR2 YNNKEL (reference sequence). CDR3 amino acids: CASSPRQGASSPLHF. The CDR3 region has the DNA TGTGCCAGCAGCCCGAGACAGGGGGCTAGTTCACCCCTCCACTTT.

A single count supports this clone. This chain links TRBV9 with TRBJ1-3; unclear D gene. This CDR3 has 15 residues. Germline values: CDR1 SGDLS, CDR2 YYNGEE. The V end lost 3 bases, the J end lost 0 bases, and 10 bases lay between the germline ends. CDR3 nucleotide sequence: TGTGCCAGCAGCGATCGGGGAATCTCTGGAAACACCATATATTTT. It is translated as CASSDRGISGNTIYF.

This chain connects TRBV5-4 to TRBJ1-2; 10 bases match TRBD1. Germline CDR1 reads SGHNT; CDR2 reads YYREEE (reference sequence). The length of the CDR3 is 15 residues. Losses at the gene ends were 4 bases for V and 2 bases for J; bases not matched to a gene: 5. The CDR3 region has the DNA TGTGCCAGCAGCCGTGGACAGGGGGACAACTATGGCTACACCTTC. As protein: CASSRGQGDNYGYTF.

The chain has TRBV3-1 (or the pseudogene TRBV3-2) and TRBJ1-1; no definite D call. The ends were cut back, 3 bases at V and 7 bases at J, with 9 bases in the middle. The germline V gene encodes CDR1 LGHDT and CDR2 YNNKEL (reference sequence). The CDR3 is 12 residues long. Here the CDR3 reads CASSQGANEAFF. The DNA for the CDR3 is TGTGCCAGCAGCCAGGGCGCAAATGAAGCTTTCTTT.